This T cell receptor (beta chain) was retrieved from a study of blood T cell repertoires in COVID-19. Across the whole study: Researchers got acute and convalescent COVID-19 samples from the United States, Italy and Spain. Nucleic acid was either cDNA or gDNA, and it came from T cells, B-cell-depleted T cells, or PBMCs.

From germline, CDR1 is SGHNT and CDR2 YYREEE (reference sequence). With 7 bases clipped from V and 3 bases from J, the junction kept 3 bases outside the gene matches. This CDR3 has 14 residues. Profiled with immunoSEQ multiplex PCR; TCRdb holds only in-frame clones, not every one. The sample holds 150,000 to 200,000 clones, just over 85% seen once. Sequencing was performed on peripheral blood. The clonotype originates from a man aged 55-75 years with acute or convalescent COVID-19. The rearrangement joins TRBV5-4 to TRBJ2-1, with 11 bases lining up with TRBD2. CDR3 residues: CASLLAGDYNEQFF. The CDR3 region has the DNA TGTGCCAGCTTACTAGCGGGGGACTACAATGAGCAGTTCTTC.